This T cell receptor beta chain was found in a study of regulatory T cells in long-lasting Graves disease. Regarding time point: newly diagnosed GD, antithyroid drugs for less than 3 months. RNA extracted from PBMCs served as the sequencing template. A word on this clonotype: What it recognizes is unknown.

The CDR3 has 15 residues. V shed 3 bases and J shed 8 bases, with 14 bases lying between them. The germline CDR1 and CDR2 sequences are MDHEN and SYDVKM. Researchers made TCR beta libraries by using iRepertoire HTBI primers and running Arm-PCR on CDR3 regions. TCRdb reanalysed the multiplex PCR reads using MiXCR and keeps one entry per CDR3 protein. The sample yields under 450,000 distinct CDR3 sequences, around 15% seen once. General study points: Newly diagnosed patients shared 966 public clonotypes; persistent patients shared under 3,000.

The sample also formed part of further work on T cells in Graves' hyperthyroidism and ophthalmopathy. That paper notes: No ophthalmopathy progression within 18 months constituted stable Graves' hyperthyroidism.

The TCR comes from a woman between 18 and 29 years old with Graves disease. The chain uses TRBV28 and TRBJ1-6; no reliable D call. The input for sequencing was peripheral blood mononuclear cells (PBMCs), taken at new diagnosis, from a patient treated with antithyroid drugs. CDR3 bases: TGTGCCAGCAGTTTGTCGGGAAGTGAGGATTCACCCCTCCACTTT. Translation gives CASSLSGSEDSPLHF.